This T cell receptor (beta chain) was identified in a study of blood T cells in healthy people across ages. For the second PCR, which ran for about 6 to 11 cycles, a sample-barcoded 5' primer and a J-beta primer mix were used. TCRdb reprocessed the 5' RACE reads with MiXCR, giving one entry per CDR3 protein. This sample has 800,000 or so distinct CDR3 sequences, with roughly 60% found just once. Germline lookup yields CDR1 SQVTM and CDR2 ANQGSEA. This CDR3 contains 14 residues. V trimming: 4 bases; J trimming: 6 bases; junction bases outside the gene matches: 7. The sample taken for sequencing was blood. The receptor comes from a man aged 25 to 40 in good health. V gene TRBV29-1 combines with J gene TRBJ2-1, with 9 positions matching TRBD1. This chain's CDR3 is CSVVRDRVPNEQFF. The CDR3 DNA sequence: TGCAGCGTTGTCAGGGACAGGGTGCCCAATGAGCAGTTCTTC.